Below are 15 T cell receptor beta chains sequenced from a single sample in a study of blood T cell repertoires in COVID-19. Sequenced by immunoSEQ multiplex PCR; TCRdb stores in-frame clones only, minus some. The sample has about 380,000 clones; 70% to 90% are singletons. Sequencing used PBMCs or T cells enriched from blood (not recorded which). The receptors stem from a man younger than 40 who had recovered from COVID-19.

CDR3 loop: CASSMRGLNQPQHF. CDR3 DNA: TGTGCCAGTAGTATGAGGGGGCTCAATCAGCCCCAGCATTTT. This chain uses TRBV19 with TRBJ1-5, with TRBD1 identical over 7 bases. V was clipped by 3 bases and J by 3 bases; unmatched bases: 2. CDR3 length: 14 residues. Germline V gives CDR1 LNHDA, CDR2 SQIVND (reference sequence).

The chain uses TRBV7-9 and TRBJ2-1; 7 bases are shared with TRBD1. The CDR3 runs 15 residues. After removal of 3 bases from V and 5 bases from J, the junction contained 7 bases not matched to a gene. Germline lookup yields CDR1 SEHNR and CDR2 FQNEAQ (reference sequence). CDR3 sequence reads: CASSLTRDSNNEQFF. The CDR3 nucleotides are TGTGCCAGCAGCTTGACCCGGGACAGCAACAATGAGCAGTTCTTC.

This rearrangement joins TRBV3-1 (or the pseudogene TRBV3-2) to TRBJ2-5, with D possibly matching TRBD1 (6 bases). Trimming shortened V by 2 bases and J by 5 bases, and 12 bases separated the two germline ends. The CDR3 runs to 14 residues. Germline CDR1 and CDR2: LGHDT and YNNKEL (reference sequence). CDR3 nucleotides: TGTGCCAGCAGCCAATGGACAGACGGGGAGACCCAGTACTTC. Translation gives CASSQWTDGETQYF.

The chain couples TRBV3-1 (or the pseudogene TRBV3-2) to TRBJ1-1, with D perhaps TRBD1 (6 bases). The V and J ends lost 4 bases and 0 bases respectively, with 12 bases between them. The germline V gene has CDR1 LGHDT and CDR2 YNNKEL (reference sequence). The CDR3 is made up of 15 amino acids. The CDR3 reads CASSLGDTLNTEAFF. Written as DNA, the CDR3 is TGTGCCAGCAGCCTAGGGGACACCCTGAACACTGAAGCTTTCTTT.

CDR3 residues: CASSFTGYQPQHF. The CDR3 region has the DNA TGTGCCAGCAGTTTCACAGGTTATCAGCCCCAGCATTTT. The chain couples TRBV6-5 to TRBJ1-5; TRBD1 is a possible D gene (5 bases). Germline V gene data show CDR1 as MNHEY and CDR2 as SVGAGI. V shed 4 bases and J shed 5 bases, with 9 bases lying between them. The CDR3 totals 13 residues.

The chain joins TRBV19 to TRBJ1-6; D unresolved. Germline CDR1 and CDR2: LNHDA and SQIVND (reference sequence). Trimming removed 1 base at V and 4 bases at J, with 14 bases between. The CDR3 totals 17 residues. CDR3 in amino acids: CASSIGAEATYNSPLHF. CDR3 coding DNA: TGTGCCAGTAGTATAGGTGCCGAAGCAACTTATAATTCACCCCTCCACTTT.

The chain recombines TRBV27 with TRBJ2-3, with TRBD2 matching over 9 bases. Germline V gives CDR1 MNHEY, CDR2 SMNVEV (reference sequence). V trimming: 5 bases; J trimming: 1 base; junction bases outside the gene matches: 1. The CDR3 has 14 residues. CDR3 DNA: TGTGCCAGCAGTCCTAGCGGGGGCACAGATACGCAGTATTTT. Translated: CASSPSGGTDTQYF.

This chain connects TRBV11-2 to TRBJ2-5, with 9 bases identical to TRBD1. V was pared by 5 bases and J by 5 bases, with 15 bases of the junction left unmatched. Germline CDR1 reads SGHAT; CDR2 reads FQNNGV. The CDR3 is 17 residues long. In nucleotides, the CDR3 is TGTGCCAGCAGCCAAACCCCGGGACAGGGAGTCGGGGAGACCCAGTACTTC. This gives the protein CASSQTPGQGVGETQYF.

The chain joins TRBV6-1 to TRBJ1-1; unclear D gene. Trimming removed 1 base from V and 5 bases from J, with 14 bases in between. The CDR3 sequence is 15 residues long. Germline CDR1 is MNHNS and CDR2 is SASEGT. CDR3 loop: CASSEGPGMGTEAFF. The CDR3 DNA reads TGTGCCAGCAGTGAAGGTCCGGGGATGGGGACTGAAGCTTTCTTT.

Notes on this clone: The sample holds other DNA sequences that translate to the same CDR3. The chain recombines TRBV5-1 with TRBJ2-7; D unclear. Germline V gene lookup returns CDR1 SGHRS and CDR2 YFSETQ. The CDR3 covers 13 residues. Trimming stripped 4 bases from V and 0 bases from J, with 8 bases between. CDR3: CASSLAGSYEQYF. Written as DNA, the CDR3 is TGCGCCAGCAGCCTTGCCGGCTCCTACGAGCAGTACTTC.

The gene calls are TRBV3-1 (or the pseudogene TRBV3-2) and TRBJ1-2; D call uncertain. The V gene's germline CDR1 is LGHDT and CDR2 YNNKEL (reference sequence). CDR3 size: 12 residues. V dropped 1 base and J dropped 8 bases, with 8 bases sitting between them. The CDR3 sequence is CASSQALRGYTF. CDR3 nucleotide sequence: TGTGCCAGCAGCCAAGCACTTCGCGGCTACACCTTC.

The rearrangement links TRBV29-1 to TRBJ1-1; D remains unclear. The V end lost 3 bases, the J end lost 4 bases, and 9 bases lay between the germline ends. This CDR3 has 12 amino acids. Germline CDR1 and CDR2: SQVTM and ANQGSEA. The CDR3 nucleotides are TGCAGCGTTGAGGCGGGGAGCACTGAAGCTTTCTTT. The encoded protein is CSVEAGSTEAFF.

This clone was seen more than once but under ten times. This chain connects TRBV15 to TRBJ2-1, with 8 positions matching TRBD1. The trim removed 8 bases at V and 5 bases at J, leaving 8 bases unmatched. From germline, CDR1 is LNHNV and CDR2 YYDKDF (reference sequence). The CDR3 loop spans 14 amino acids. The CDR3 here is CATFDRGRDNEQFF. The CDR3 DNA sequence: TGTGCCACCTTTGACAGGGGTCGGGACAATGAGCAGTTCTTC.

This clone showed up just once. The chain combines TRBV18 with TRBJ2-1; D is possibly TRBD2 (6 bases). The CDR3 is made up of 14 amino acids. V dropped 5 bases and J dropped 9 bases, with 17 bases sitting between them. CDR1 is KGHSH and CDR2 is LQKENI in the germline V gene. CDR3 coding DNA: TGTGCCAGCTCATCGGGGGAGCATATGGTTGAGCAGTTCTTC. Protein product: CASSSGEHMVEQFF. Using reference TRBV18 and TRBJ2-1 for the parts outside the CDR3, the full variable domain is NAGVMQNPRHLVRRRGQEARLRCSPMKGHSHVYWYRQLPEEGLKFMVYLQKENIIDESGMPKERFSAEFPKEGPSILRIQQVVRGDSAAYFCASSSGEHMVEQFFGPGTRLTVL.

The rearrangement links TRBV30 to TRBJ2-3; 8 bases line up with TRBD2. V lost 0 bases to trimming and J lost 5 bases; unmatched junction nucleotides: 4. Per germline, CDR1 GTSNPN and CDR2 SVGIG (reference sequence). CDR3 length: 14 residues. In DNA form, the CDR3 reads TGTGCCTGGAGTGTAGCGGGGGCGGGAGATACGCAGTATTTT. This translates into CAWSVAGAGDTQYF.